This TCR beta chain is drawn from a study of control samples from healthy donors and cancer patients. The data were produced by immunoSEQ multiplex PCR, yet TCRdb's version contains in-frame clones alone and is incomplete. Among fewer than 150,000 clones listed, approximately 90% were seen once. This CDR3 contains 14 residues. The V end lost 1 base, the J end lost 3 bases, and 9 bases lay between the germline ends. Germline V CDR1 and CDR2: LNHNV, YYDKDF (reference sequence). Sequencing used blood. The receptor was isolated from a young man in good health. The chain joins TRBV15 to TRBJ2-5; maybe TRBD1 (5 bases). DNA of the CDR3: TGTGCCACCAGCAGAGGACAGAAGAAAGAGACCCAGTACTTC. Amino acid sequence: CATSRGQKKETQYF.